This record looks at one T cell receptor (beta chain) sequence and its context. Profiled with immunoSEQ multiplex PCR; TCRdb holds only in-frame clones, not every one. The sample consists of roughly 450,000 clones, 80% to 95% of them appearing once. This sample is drawn from a study of blood T cell repertoires in COVID-19. The CDR3 totals 15 residues. Germline loops: CDR1 MNHEY, CDR2 SVGAGI. V dropped 0 bases and J dropped 4; count of bases not matched to a gene: 2. The specimen was PBMCs or T cells enriched from blood (not recorded which). The origin of this receptor is a young man who had recovered from COVID-19. The chain couples TRBV6-5 to TRBJ2-7, with TRBD1 matching 11 bases. The CDR3 bases are TGTGCCAGCAGTTACTCCGGACAGGGGGCGTACGAGCAGTACTTC. This gives the protein CASSYSGQGAYEQYF.